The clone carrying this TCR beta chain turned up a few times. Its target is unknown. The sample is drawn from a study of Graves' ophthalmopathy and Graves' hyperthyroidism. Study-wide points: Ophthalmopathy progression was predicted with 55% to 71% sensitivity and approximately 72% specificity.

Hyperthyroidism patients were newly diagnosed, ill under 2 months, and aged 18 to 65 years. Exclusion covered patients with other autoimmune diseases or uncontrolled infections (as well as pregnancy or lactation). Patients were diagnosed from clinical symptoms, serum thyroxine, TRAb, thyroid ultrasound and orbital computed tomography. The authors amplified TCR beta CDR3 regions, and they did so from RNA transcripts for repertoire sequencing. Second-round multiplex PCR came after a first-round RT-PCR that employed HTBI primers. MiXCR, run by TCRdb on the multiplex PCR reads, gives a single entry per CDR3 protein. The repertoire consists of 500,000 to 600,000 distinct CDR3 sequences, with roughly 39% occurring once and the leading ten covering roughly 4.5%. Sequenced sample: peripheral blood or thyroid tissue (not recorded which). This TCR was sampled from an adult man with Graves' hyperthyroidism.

This CDR3 is CASSITKGRNPNQPQHF. The CDR3 region has the DNA TGTGCCAGTAGTATTACTAAGGGCAGGAATCCCAATCAGCCCCAGCATTTT. V gene TRBV19 combines with J gene TRBJ1-5; unclear D gene. The length of the CDR3 is 17 residues. V was trimmed by 3 bases and J by 3 bases, leaving 18 bases between them. The germline gives CDR1 LNHDA, CDR2 SQIVND (reference sequence).